A single sample gave rise to the 7 T cell receptor beta chains below, sequenced in a study of blood T cells in healthy people across ages. PCR was performed a second time for about 7 to 11 cycles using a sample-barcoded 5' primer and a J-beta primer mix. MiXCR was run by TCRdb on the 5' RACE reads, yielding one entry per CDR3 protein. The sample records hundreds of thousands of distinct CDR3 sequences, roughly 44% being singletons. Specimen: blood. These receptors all come from a man aged 55 to 70 in good health.

The gene calls are TRBV10-3 and TRBJ1-6; a possible D gene is TRBD1 (6 bases). CDR3 size: 16 residues. The germline CDR1 and CDR2 sequences are ENHRY and SYGVKD. V was pared by 2 bases and J by 5 bases, with 13 bases between. CDR3 in DNA: TGTGCCATCAGTGAGGGCCGGACAGACCATAATTCACCCCTCCACTTT. It specifies CAISEGRTDHNSPLHF.

This clonotype was counted between two and nine times. The V and J genes are TRBV5-5 and TRBJ2-7; D might be TRBD1 or TRBD2, each matching 6 bases. Germline values: CDR1 SGHKS, CDR2 YYEKEE (reference sequence). The CDR3 runs to 18 residues. With 4 bases removed from V and 2 bases from J, the gap between germline ends came to 25 bases. For the CDR3, the DNA is TGTGCCAGCAGCGGGGTCGGGGGTAAACAGGGATCAACCTACGAGCAGTACTTC. Translating gives CASSGVGGKQGSTYEQYF.

V is TRBV7-2 and J is TRBJ2-2, with D perhaps assigned TRBD1 or TRBD2 (5 bases each). Germline CDR1 SGHTA, CDR2 FQGNSA. The CDR3 consists of 14 residues. V lost 2 bases and J 9 bases, leaving 13 bases between the germline ends. The CDR3 bases are TGTGCCAGCAGCTTACCTGGGGGTAATCGGGAGCTGTTTTTT. It is translated as CASSLPGGNRELFF.

The rearrangement uses TRBV6-1 and TRBJ2-2; tentative D call: TRBD1 (6 bases). Germline CDR1 MNHNS, CDR2 SASEGT. The V gene lost 6 bases and the J gene lost 3 bases, with 17 bases spanning the gap. This CDR3 contains 16 residues. The CDR3 loop reads CASRGRDKFYTGELFF. The CDR3 region has the DNA TGTGCCAGCAGAGGCCGGGACAAGTTTTACACCGGGGAGCTGTTTTTT.

This chain joins TRBV4-3 and TRBJ1-2; D perhaps matches TRBD1 (5 bases). CDR1 and CDR2 from the germline V gene are LGHNA and YSLEER. CDR3 length: 14 residues. V lost 0 bases and J lost 8, with 13 bases in between. The CDR3 nucleotides are TGCGCCAGCAGCCAAGATATAGGGTGGGGCGGCTACACCTTC. Amino acid sequence: CASSQDIGWGGYTF.

The sample holds a few counts of this clonotype. V and J are TRBV25-1 and TRBJ2-3; D remains ambiguous. The germline CDR1 and CDR2 sequences are MGHDK and SYGVNS. The V gene lost 2 bases and the J gene lost 0 bases, with 6 bases spanning the gap. CDR3 length: 14 residues. The CDR3 nucleotides read TGTGCCAGCAGTGAAGGAGTTAGCACAGATACGCAGTATTTT. As protein: CASSEGVSTDTQYF.

The sample holds a few counts of this clonotype. The chain recombines TRBV28 with TRBJ2-5; D is unclear. The germline V and J ends were trimmed by 10 bases and 5 bases, with 14 bases remaining between them. Germline loops: CDR1 MDHEN, CDR2 SYDVKM. The CDR3 is made up of 12 amino acids. CDR3 nucleotide sequence: TGTGCCACCCTGAGCCTTGGGGAGACCCAGTACTTC. Translated, it gives CATLSLGETQYF.